Listed here are 12 T cell receptor beta chains from one sample, sequenced in a study of tumor and adjacent non-tumor tissue in lung cancer. The library came from three nested PCR rounds adapted from ARM-PCR protocols. Each CDR3 protein gets one entry after TCRdb re-called the multiplex PCR reads with MiXCR. Among over 100,000 distinct CDR3 sequences listed, around 57% were seen once. RNA was extracted from bulk tissue without any cell sorting. The normal lung tissue was taken more than 3 cm from the tumor edge. The sample taken for sequencing was distant non-tumor lung tissue. Source of these receptors: a man aged 60 to 69 with non-small cell lung cancer.

The rearrangement links TRBV5-6 to TRBJ2-3; possible D gene TRBD2, 5 bases. Germline V gene data show CDR1 as SGHDT and CDR2 as YYEEEE. V was cut by 4 bases and J by 0 bases, with 15 bases left in between. This CDR3 comprises 16 residues. CDR3 in amino acids: CASSVSGRVSTDTQYF. CDR3 nucleotides: TGTGCCAGCAGCGTATCGGGAAGAGTTAGCACAGATACGCAGTATTTT.

This clonotype was recorded many times. The rearrangement joins TRBV6-6 to TRBJ2-3, with D possibly TRBD2 on 6 matching bases. CDR3 length equals 14 residues. Germline CDR1 is MNHNY and CDR2 is SVGAGI (reference sequence). V was pared by 2 bases and J by 3 bases, with 9 bases between. The CDR3, as DNA: TGTGCCAGCAGTTACGGGGGGTTTACAGATACGCAGTATTTT. Amino acid sequence: CASSYGGFTDTQYF.

At least ten counts were recorded for this clonotype. This chain connects TRBV20-1 to TRBJ1-2; no reliable D call. The V gene's germline CDR1 is DFQATT and CDR2 SNEGSKA (reference sequence). The CDR3 spans 14 residues. V was clipped by 1 base and J by 7 bases, with 16 bases between them. CDR3 in DNA: TGCAGTGCTAGAGGAAGCGCTACTATGGTTGGCTACACCTTC. As protein: CSARGSATMVGYTF.

Turning to this clonotype: The conserved phenylalanine or tryptophan normally closing the CDR3 is absent here, so this likely arose from a read error. No DNA is shown, since the ends of the CDR3 on it are uncertain; the CDR3 is the one TCRdb lists. V is TRBV12-3 or TRBV12-4 and J is TRBJ2-7; the D call in the table, TRBD2, was not verified against the DNA. Ends included, the CDR3 has 15 residues. This chain's CDR3 is CASTLRLGGGYEQYI.

V gene TRBV29-1 combines with J gene TRBJ2-1; a possible D gene is TRBD1 (6 bases). CDR3 length equals 14 residues. V lost 5 bases, J lost 0 bases, and 11 bases lay in between. Germline values: CDR1 SQVTM, CDR2 ANQGSEA. The CDR3 DNA is TGCAGCGTTATGGAAGGGGGCTCCTACAATGAGCAGTTCTTC. Residues: CSVMEGGSYNEQFF.

On this clonotype: A read error may be the cause here, since a much bigger clone is one base away. The chain's CDR3 is CASRHGDGGNQPQHF. In nucleotides, the CDR3 is TGTGCCAGCAGACACGGGGATGGCGGCAATCAGCCCCAGCATTTT. This rearrangement joins TRBV6-2 or TRBV6-3 to TRBJ1-5; D not certain. The CDR3 totals 15 residues. The germline V and J ends were trimmed by 6 bases and 2 bases, with 14 bases remaining between them. Germline V gene lookup returns CDR1 MNHEY and CDR2 SVGEGT.

This clonotype was seen a few times. V is TRBV20-1 and J is TRBJ2-7, with 7 bases identical to TRBD1. The CDR3 sequence is 14 residues long. Looked up from germline, CDR1 is DFQATT and CDR2 is SNEGSKA (reference sequence). After removal of 4 bases from V and 2 bases from J, the junction contained 8 bases not matched to a gene. In DNA form, the CDR3 reads TGCAGTGCTACCTCGGACAGGAGTGCCTACGAGCAGTACTTC. This translates into CSATSDRSAYEQYF.

This clonotype was recorded a few times. Germline is not matched at one junction end, which may reflect a read error. The V call is TRBV30, the J call TRBJ2-1; D is possibly TRBD2 (6 bases). The CDR3 runs 11 residues. Germline V CDR1 and CDR2: GTSNPN, SVGIG (reference sequence). CDR3 DNA: TGTGCCAGGAGGGGCTATAATGAGCAGTTCTTC. Its translation is CARRGYNEQFF.

This clonotype occurred once. This may be a read error, as it is one base from a much larger clone. Written as DNA, the CDR3 is TGTGCCAGCAGCCTGGGTCGCGGAAACACCACATATTTT. As protein: CASSLGRGNTTYF. The J gene is TRBJ1-3, the V gene TRBV13; D unresolved. Germline V gene sequence: CDR1 PRHDT, CDR2 FYEKMQ (reference sequence). This CDR3 spans 13 amino acids.

This chain links TRBV6-5 with TRBJ2-3; 7 bases align to TRBD2. The CDR3 consists of 15 residues. Trimming took 2 bases from V and 12 from J; bases not matched to a gene: 14. Germline CDR1 is MNHEY and CDR2 is SVGAGI. The CDR3 nucleotides read TGTGCCAGCAGTTACGGCGGGAGTGACACAGATGCTCAGTATTTT. Its protein is CASSYGGSDTDAQYF.

The sample holds a few counts of this clonotype. A clone one base away is much larger, so this may be a read error. Since the CDR3 does not end with the conserved phenylalanine or tryptophan, this likely comes from a read error. The V and J genes are TRBV5-6 and TRBJ1-1, with a tentative D call TRBD1 (5 bases). Germline values: CDR1 SGHDT, CDR2 YYEEEE. There are 13 residues in the CDR3. V was shortened by 5 bases and J by 5 bases, with 13 bases between the two germline ends. The CDR3 loop reads CASSLGRGTEAFL. The CDR3 DNA follows: TGTGCCAGCAGTTTAGGACGGGGGACTGAAGCTTTCCTT.

As for this clonotype: One end of the junction does not line up with germline, which may come from a read error. This chain joins TRBV5-1 and TRBJ2-2; perhaps TRBD1 as D (6 bases). Germline V gene sequence: CDR1 SGHRS, CDR2 YFSETQ. CDR3 length: 16 residues. Here the CDR3 reads CASSPRGFRNTGELSF. Written as DNA, the CDR3 is TGCGCCAGCAGCCCAAGGGGGTTCAGGAACACCGGGGAGCTGTCTTTT.